A selection of T cell receptor beta chains follows, all from one sample in a study of blood T cell repertoires in COVID-19. Libraries were prepared by immunoSEQ multiplex PCR; TCRdb keeps only in-frame clonotypes and omits some of them. The sample carries about 170,000 clones, approximately 92% recorded once. The sample was peripheral blood. The receptors here all came from a man aged 25 to 45 with COVID-19, enrolled during active disease. CDR3s include the opening cysteine and the closing phenylalanine or tryptophan. D genes are given only for firm matches. Some rows have no size entry. The others give once, few or many, or a class for an expanded clone.

D: -; size: -; J: TRBJ2-5; V: TRBV7-9; DNA: TGTGCCAGCAGCTCGACACTCCAAGAGACCCAGTACTTC; CDR3: CASSSTLQETQYF
D: TRBD1; size: -; J: TRBJ2-2; V: TRBV5-5; DNA: TGTGCCAGCAGCCGGACAGGGGATGGCATCGGGGAGCTGTTTTTT; CDR3: CASSRTGDGIGELFF
D: -; size: once; J: TRBJ1-2; V: TRBV30; DNA: TGTGCCTGGAGTGCAGCCGGGGGGTCCCATGGCTACACCTTC; CDR3: CAWSAAGGSHGYTF
D: -; size: -; J: TRBJ2-1; V: TRBV3-1/TRBV3-2; DNA: TGTGCCAGCAGCCAAGTAACTAGTTATGAGCAGTTCTTC; CDR3: CASSQVTSYEQFF
D: -; size: -; J: TRBJ2-3; V: TRBV9; DNA: TGTGCCAGCAGCGCGACAACAGATACGCAGTATTTT; CDR3: CASSATTDTQYF
D: TRBD2; size: -; J: TRBJ2-1; V: TRBV5-1; DNA: TGCGCCAGCAGCTTGCCCGGGCTAGCGGGGGTGTTAGACGAGCAGTTCTTC; CDR3: CASSLPGLAGVLDEQFF
D: -; size: -; J: TRBJ1-6; V: TRBV27; DNA: TGTGCCAGCCAGGGGTCGCATTCACCCCTCCACTTT; CDR3: CASQGSHSPLHF
D: TRBD2; size: -; J: TRBJ2-5; V: TRBV5-4; DNA: TGTGCCAGCAGCTCTAGCGGGAGATGGGAGACCCAGTACTTC; CDR3: CASSSSGRWETQYF
D: -; size: -; J: TRBJ1-5; V: TRBV6-2/TRBV6-3; DNA: TGTGCCAGCAGCTTGGGGGGGCGCGGTTGGTATAGCAATCAGCCCCAGCATTTT; CDR3: CASSLGGRGWYSNQPQHF
D: TRBD1; size: -; J: TRBJ1-1; V: TRBV5-1; DNA: TGCGCCAGCAAACCCCCGACAGGGCTAAACACTGAAGCTTTCTTT; CDR3: CASKPPTGLNTEAFF
D: TRBD1; size: -; J: TRBJ1-2; V: TRBV4-3; DNA: TGCGCCAGCAGCCAAGACGGAGGGGGCGGCTATGGCTACACCTTC; CDR3: CASSQDGGGGYGYTF
D: TRBD2; size: -; J: TRBJ2-1; V: TRBV27; DNA: TGTGCCAGCAGTTTACAGGTGGGGGACTACCAGCAGTTCTTC; CDR3: CASSLQVGDYQQFF
D: -; size: few; J: TRBJ2-1; V: TRBV5-4; DNA: TGTGCCAGCAGCGGGGGCGGGGGCCACAGTCGGGGTGAGCAGTTCTTC; CDR3: CASSGGGGHSRGEQFF
D: -; size: -; J: TRBJ2-2; V: TRBV6-5; DNA: TGTGCCAGCAGCTACCACGGGGGAGACACCGGGGAGCTGTTTTTT; CDR3: CASSYHGGDTGELFF
D: -; size: -; J: TRBJ2-2; V: TRBV7-3; DNA: TGTGCCAGCAGCTTAAATACAGGGAACACCGGGGAGCTGTTTTTT; CDR3: CASSLNTGNTGELFF